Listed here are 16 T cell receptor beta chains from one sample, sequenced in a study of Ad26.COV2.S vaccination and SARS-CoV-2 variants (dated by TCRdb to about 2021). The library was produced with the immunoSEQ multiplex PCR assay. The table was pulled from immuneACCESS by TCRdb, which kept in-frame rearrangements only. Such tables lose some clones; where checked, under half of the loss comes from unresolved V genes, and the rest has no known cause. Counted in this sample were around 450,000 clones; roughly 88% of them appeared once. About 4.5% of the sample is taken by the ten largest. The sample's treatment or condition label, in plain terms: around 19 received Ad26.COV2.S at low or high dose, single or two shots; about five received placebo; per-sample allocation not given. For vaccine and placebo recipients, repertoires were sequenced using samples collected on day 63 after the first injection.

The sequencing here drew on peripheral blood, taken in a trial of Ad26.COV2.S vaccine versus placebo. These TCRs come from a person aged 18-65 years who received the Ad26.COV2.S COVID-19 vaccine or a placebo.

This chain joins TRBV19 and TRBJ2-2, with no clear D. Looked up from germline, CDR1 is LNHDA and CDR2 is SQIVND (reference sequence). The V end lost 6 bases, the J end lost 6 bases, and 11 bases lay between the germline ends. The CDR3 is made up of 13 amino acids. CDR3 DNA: TGTGCCAGTAGAACGGTGGGGTCCGGGGAGCTGTTTTTT. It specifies CASRTVGSGELFF.

The CDR3 nucleotides are TGTGCCAGCAGCCGAGACGTTAGCTCCTACAATGAGCAGTTCTTC. This codes for CASSRDVSSYNEQFF. The rearrangement links TRBV7-8 to TRBJ2-1, with unresolved D. This CDR3 has 15 amino acids. V was trimmed by 5 bases and J by 0 bases, leaving 11 bases between them. Per the germline V gene, CDR1 is SGHVS and CDR2 is FQNEAQ.

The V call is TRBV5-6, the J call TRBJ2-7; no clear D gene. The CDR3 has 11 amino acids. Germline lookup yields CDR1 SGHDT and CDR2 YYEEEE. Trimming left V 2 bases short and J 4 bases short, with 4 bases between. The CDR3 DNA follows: TGTGCCAGCAGCTTTCAATACGAGCAGTACTTC. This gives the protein CASSFQYEQYF.

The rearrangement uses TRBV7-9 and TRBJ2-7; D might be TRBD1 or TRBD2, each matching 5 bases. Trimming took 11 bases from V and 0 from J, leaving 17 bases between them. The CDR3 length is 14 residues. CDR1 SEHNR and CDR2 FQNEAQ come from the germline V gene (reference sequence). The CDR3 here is CASSGTQSSYEQYF. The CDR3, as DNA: TGTGCCTCCTCAGGGACCCAGAGCTCCTACGAGCAGTACTTC.

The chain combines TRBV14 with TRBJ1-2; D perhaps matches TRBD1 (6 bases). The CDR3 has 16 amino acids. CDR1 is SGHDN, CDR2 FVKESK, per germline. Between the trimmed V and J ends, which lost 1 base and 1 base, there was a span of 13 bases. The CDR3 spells CASSQGWPGVNYGYTF. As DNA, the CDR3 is TGTGCCAGCAGCCAAGGATGGCCAGGGGTTAACTATGGCTACACCTTC.

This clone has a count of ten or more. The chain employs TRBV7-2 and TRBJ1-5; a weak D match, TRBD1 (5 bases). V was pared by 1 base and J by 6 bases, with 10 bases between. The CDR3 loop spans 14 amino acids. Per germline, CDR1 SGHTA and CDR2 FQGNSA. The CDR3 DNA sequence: TGTGCCAGCAGCTTAGATGCTGGGGGTCAGCCCCAGCATTTT. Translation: CASSLDAGGQPQHF.

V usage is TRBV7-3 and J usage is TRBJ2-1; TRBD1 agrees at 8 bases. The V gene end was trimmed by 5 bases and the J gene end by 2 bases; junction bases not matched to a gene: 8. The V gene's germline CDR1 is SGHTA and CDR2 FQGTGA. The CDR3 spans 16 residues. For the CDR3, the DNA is TGTGCCAGCAGCCCCCGGACAGGGTTTCCCTACAATGAGCAGTTCTTC. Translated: CASSPRTGFPYNEQFF.

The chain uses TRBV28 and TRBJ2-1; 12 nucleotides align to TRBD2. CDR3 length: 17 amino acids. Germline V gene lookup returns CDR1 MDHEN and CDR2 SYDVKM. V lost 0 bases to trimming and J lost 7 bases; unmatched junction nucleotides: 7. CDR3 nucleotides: TGTGCCAGCAGTTTATGGCTAGCGGGAGGGCCATCGAATGAGCAGTTCTTC. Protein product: CASSLWLAGGPSNEQFF.

The CDR3 DNA is TGTGCCAGCAGCCAAGAGACAGGAGAACAGGATGGCTACACCTTC. It is translated as CASSQETGEQDGYTF. The gene calls are TRBV4-2 and TRBJ1-2; D possibly corresponds to TRBD1 (6 bases). Per the germline V gene, CDR1 is LGHNA and CDR2 is YNFKEQ. V was cut by 0 bases and J by 6 bases, with 14 bases left in between. There are 15 residues in the CDR3.

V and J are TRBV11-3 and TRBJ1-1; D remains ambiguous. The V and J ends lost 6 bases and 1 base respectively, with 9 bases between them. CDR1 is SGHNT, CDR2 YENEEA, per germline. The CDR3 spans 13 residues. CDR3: CASSSKGNTEAFF. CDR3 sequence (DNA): TGTGCCAGCAGTTCGAAAGGGAACACTGAAGCTTTCTTT.

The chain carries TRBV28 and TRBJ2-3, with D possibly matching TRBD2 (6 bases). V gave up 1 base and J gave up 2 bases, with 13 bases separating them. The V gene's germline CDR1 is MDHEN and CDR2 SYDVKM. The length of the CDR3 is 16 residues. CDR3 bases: TGTGCCAGCAGTTTATTCACGGGAGAGAACACAGATACGCAGTATTTT. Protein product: CASSLFTGENTDTQYF.

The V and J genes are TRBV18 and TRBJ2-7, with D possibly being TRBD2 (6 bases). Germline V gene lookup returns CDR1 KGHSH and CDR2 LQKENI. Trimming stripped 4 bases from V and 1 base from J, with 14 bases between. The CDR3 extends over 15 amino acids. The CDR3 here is CASSQEGSSSYEQYF. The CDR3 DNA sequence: TGTGCCAGCTCACAGGAGGGCTCATCTTCCTACGAGCAGTACTTC. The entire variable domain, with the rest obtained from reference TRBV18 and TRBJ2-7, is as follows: NAGVMQNPRHLVRRRGQEARLRCSPMKGHSHVYWYRQLPEEGLKFMVYLQKENIIDESGMPKERFSAEFPKEGPSILRIQQVVRGDSAAYFCASSQEGSSSYEQYFGPGTRLTVT.

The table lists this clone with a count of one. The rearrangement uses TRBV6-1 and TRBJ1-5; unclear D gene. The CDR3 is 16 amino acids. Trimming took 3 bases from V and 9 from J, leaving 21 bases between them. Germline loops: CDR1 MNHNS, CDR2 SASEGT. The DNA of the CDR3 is TGTGCCAGCAGTGACATTCCCGGGTCCCGCTTAGGGCCCCAGCATTTT. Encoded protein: CASSDIPGSRLGPQHF.

The CDR3 sequence is CASSGQGVFYEQYF. The CDR3 region has the DNA TGTGCCAGTTCTGGACAGGGGGTTTTCTACGAGCAGTACTTC. V gene TRBV19 combines with J gene TRBJ2-7; TRBD1 matches at 10 bases. CDR3 length: 14 residues. Germline trimming cut 8 bases from V and 3 bases from J; bases unmatched to any gene: 7. Germline V gene data show CDR1 as LNHDA and CDR2 as SQIVND (reference sequence).

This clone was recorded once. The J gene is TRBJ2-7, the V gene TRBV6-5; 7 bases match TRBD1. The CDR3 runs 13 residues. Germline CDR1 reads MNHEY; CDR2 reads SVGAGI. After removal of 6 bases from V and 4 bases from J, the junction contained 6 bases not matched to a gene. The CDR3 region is CASSRGGGYEQYF. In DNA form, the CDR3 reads TGTGCCAGCAGCCGAGGGGGCGGGTACGAGCAGTACTTC.

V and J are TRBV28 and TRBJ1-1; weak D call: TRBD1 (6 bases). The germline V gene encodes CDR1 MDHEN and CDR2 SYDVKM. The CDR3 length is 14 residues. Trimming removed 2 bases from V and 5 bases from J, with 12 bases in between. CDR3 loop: CASSLPGRGTEAFF. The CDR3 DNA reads TGTGCCAGCAGTTTACCCGGAAGGGGGACTGAAGCTTTCTTT.